The 26 T cell receptor beta chains in this list originate from one sample, sequenced in a study of blood T cell repertoires in COVID-19. Data came from immunoSEQ multiplex PCR; TCRdb stores just in-frame clones and leaves some out. The sample lists about 190,000 clones, around 80% occurring once. Material: peripheral blood. The origin of the receptors is an elderly woman with COVID-19, enrolled during active disease.

This clone has more than one count but fewer than ten. This CDR3 is CASSYTGYGEKLFF. The CDR3 DNA follows: TGTGCCAGCAGTTACACGGGTTACGGTGAAAAACTGTTTTTT. This chain uses TRBV6-5 with TRBJ1-4; D remains ambiguous. Germline CDR1 MNHEY, CDR2 SVGAGI. The CDR3 loop spans 14 amino acids. Trimming shortened V by 2 bases and J by 7 bases, and 11 bases separated the two germline ends.

The chain is built from TRBV19 and TRBJ1-2; D gene ambiguous. CDR3 size: 13 residues. The germline CDR1 and CDR2 sequences are LNHDA and SQIVND (reference sequence). V was pared by 4 bases and J by 4 bases, with 10 bases between. In DNA form, the CDR3 reads TGTGCCAGTAGTACAGGTCTCGCCTATGGCTACACCTTC. It codes for CASSTGLAYGYTF.

V usage is TRBV19 and J usage is TRBJ1-1; 9 bases are shared with TRBD1. The V and J ends lost 5 bases and 0 bases, in that order; junction bases with no gene match: 4. CDR1 is LNHDA, CDR2 SQIVND, per germline (reference sequence). CDR3 length: 15 residues. This CDR3 reads CASSWTGAMNTEAFF. The CDR3 DNA follows: TGTGCCAGTAGTTGGACAGGGGCCATGAACACTGAAGCTTTCTTT.

The rearrangement joins TRBV5-3 to TRBJ2-2; 10 bases fit TRBD1. TRBV5-3 is known as an ORF, though its function is uncertain. The trim removed 4 bases at V and 5 bases at J, leaving 11 bases unmatched. This CDR3 is built from 17 residues. In DNA form, the CDR3 reads TGTGCCAGAAGCGACGATGACCGGGACAGGGGTACCGGGGAGCTGTTTTTT. Its translation is CARSDDDRDRGTGELFF.

The V call is TRBV28, the J call TRBJ2-1; TRBD2 matches at 9 bases. Germline V lookup: CDR1 MDHEN, CDR2 SYDVKM. Losses at the gene ends were 2 bases for V and 0 bases for J; bases not matched to a gene: 5. The CDR3 has 17 residues. DNA for the CDR3: TGTGCCAGCAGTTTAGGGCTAGCGGGGAGCTCCTACAATGAGCAGTTCTTC. It yields the protein CASSLGLAGSSYNEQFF.

This clone was counted a few times. J is TRBJ2-2 and V is TRBV27; 11 bases are shared with TRBD2. CDR1 and CDR2 from the germline V gene are MNHEY and SMNVEV (reference sequence). The CDR3 covers 15 residues. V shed 5 bases and J 5 bases; nucleotides not matched to a gene: 4. The CDR3: CASSLTSGSTGELFF. The CDR3, as DNA: TGTGCCAGCAGTCTCACTAGCGGGAGTACCGGGGAGCTGTTTTTT.

V usage is TRBV5-5 and J usage is TRBJ1-1; maybe TRBD1 (5 bases). The CDR3 covers 14 residues. Trimming left V 2 bases short and J 5 bases short, with 13 bases between. CDR1 and CDR2 (germline): SGHKS, YYEKEE (reference sequence). The CDR3 bases are TGTGCCAGCAGCTTCGCGGGGGTGGGGACTGAAGCTTTCTTT. Translated: CASSFAGVGTEAFF.

The rearrangement joins TRBV7-3 to TRBJ2-3, with TRBD1 matching over 9 bases. Germline CDR1 is SGHTA and CDR2 is FQGTGA. The CDR3 sequence is 15 residues long. Trimming removed 4 bases from V and 8 bases from J; junction bases left unmatched: 10. For the CDR3, the DNA is TGTGCCAGCAGCTCCACAGGGGGCGTAGGGGTTACGCAGTATTTT. Translating it yields CASSSTGGVGVTQYF.

The chain employs TRBV5-4 and TRBJ2-5; a weak D match, TRBD1 (6 bases). CDR1 and CDR2 (germline): SGHNT, YYREEE (reference sequence). This CDR3 spans 15 amino acids. V lost 4 bases to trimming and J lost 0 bases, with 13 bases between them. CDR3 nucleotides: TGTGCCAGCAGCCAATCCGGGACAAACCAAGAGACCCAGTACTTC. This encodes CASSQSGTNQETQYF.

This chain joins TRBV7-2 and TRBJ2-2; 8 bases match TRBD2. V was clipped by 4 bases and J by 1 base; unmatched bases: 2. This CDR3 spans 15 amino acids. Germline V gene data show CDR1 as SGHTA and CDR2 as FQGNSA. The DNA of the CDR3 is TGTGCCAGCAGCTCTAGCGGGTTGAACACCGGGGAGCTGTTTTTT. It is translated as CASSSSGLNTGELFF.

This clone was observed a single time. V gene TRBV27 combines with J gene TRBJ2-1; 13 bases are a match to TRBD2. This CDR3 is 15 amino acids long. CDR1 is MNHEY, CDR2 SMNVEV, per germline (reference sequence). The ends lost 3 bases at V and 5 bases at J; junction bases unmatched: 1. The CDR3 spells CASSFGTSGDNEQFF. The CDR3 DNA reads as TGTGCCAGCAGTTTCGGGACTAGCGGGGACAATGAGCAGTTCTTC.

The chain has TRBV7-2 and TRBJ2-7; possible D gene TRBD1, 6 bases. The length of the CDR3 is 16 residues. Germline assignment: CDR1 SGHTA and CDR2 FQGNSA. Trimming shortened V by 4 bases and J by 1 base, and 17 bases separated the two germline ends. CDR3 region: CASSSSWPGVSYEQYF. The CDR3 DNA reads as TGTGCCAGCAGCTCGTCGTGGCCAGGGGTGTCCTACGAGCAGTACTTC.

The rearrangement joins TRBV30 to TRBJ1-3, with D possibly TRBD1 on 6 matching bases. This CDR3 comprises 15 residues. Trimming took 1 base from V and 4 from J, leaving 14 bases between them. The germline V gene has CDR1 GTSNPN and CDR2 SVGIG (reference sequence). In DNA, the CDR3 is TGTGCCTGGAGTGCCTTAACAGGGCACGGAAACACCATATATTTT. It is translated as CAWSALTGHGNTIYF.

The chain has TRBV28 and TRBJ1-5; D gene unclear. The CDR3 has 14 amino acids. Germline CDR1 reads MDHEN; CDR2 reads SYDVKM. Trimming removed 6 bases from V and 3 bases from J, with 12 bases in between. The CDR3 is CASSRDTYNQPQHF. Here the CDR3 DNA reads TGTGCCAGCAGCCGTGACACGTACAATCAGCCCCAGCATTTT. The whole variable domain, filled in from reference TRBV28 and TRBJ1-5, reads DVKVTQSSRYLVKRTGEKVFLECVQDMDHENMFWYRQDPGLGLRLIYFSYDVKMKEKGDIPEGYSVSREKKERFSLILESASTNQTSMYLCASSRDTYNQPQHFGDGTRLSIL.

This chain uses TRBV7-8 with TRBJ2-7; 10 bases match TRBD1. Germline V gives CDR1 SGHVS, CDR2 FQNEAQ. The length of the CDR3 is 14 residues. Trimming cost V 5 bases and J 4 bases; bases outside gene matches: 5. As DNA, the CDR3 is TGTGCCAGCAGCCGAGACAGGGGGCAGTACGAGCAGTACTTC. Its translation: CASSRDRGQYEQYF.

This chain uses TRBV2 with TRBJ2-5; maybe TRBD1 (8 bases). Germline V CDR1 and CDR2: SNHLY, FYNNEI. V lost 6 bases, J lost 5 bases, and 13 bases lay in between. The CDR3 has 13 amino acids. In DNA, the CDR3 is TGTGCCAGCAGCCTACAGGGGGGGGAGACCCAGTACTTC. This codes for CASSLQGGETQYF.

This chain links TRBV6-5 with TRBJ2-1; 8 bases are a match to TRBD2. The CDR3 has 13 amino acids. Germline trimming cut 6 bases from V and 4 bases from J; bases unmatched to any gene: 2. CDR1 is MNHEY and CDR2 is SVGAGI in the germline V gene. This chain's CDR3 is CASRSSGYNEQFF. The CDR3 region has the DNA TGTGCCAGCAGGTCTAGCGGGTACAATGAGCAGTTCTTC.

This clone was seen more than once but under ten times. This chain links TRBV3-1 (or the pseudogene TRBV3-2) with TRBJ2-1, with 10 bases aligning to TRBD2. The germline V gene encodes CDR1 LGHDT and CDR2 YNNKEL (reference sequence). With 6 bases clipped from V and 12 bases from J, the junction kept 5 bases outside the gene matches. The CDR3 consists of 12 residues. The CDR3 nucleotides are TGTGCCAGCAGAGAAGCGGGAGGGCCGCAGTTCTTC. Translation gives CASREAGGPQFF.

Of note for this clone: The same CDR3 is also encoded by other DNA sequences in this sample. V and J are TRBV19 and TRBJ2-3, with 11 positions matching TRBD2. The CDR3 runs 16 residues. Germline V gene data show CDR1 as LNHDA and CDR2 as SQIVND (reference sequence). V was clipped by 3 bases and J by 6 bases; unmatched bases: 8. The CDR3 DNA reads TGTGCCAGTAGTATTGGGACTAGCGGAGGCCGGGATACGCAGTATTTT. Protein product: CASSIGTSGGRDTQYF.

The chain combines TRBV27 with TRBJ2-7, with a weak D call TRBD2 (7 bases). The germline V and J ends were trimmed by 5 bases and 4 bases, with 18 bases remaining between them. Germline V gene lookup returns CDR1 MNHEY and CDR2 SMNVEV (reference sequence). The CDR3 consists of 15 residues. The chain's CDR3 is CASSPRAAGAYEQYF. The CDR3 DNA reads as TGTGCCAGCAGTCCTCGGGCTGCGGGGGCTTACGAGCAGTACTTC.

Many counts were recorded for this clone. This chain links TRBV18 with TRBJ1-2, with 10 positions matching TRBD1. This CDR3 is built from 15 residues. Losses at the gene ends were 4 bases for V and 2 bases for J; bases not matched to a gene: 4. Germline V lookup: CDR1 KGHSH, CDR2 LQKENI. The CDR3 protein is CASSRSGQGNYGYTF. The CDR3 DNA sequence: TGTGCCAGCTCACGCTCGGGACAGGGGAACTATGGCTACACCTTC.

V usage is TRBV27 and J usage is TRBJ1-2; D unclear. Germline V CDR1 and CDR2: MNHEY, SMNVEV (reference sequence). The CDR3 is 13 amino acids. The V end lost 6 bases, the J end lost 4 bases, and 12 bases lay between the germline ends. The CDR3 is CASRSSASYGYTF. The DNA of the CDR3 is TGTGCCAGCAGGTCATCAGCGAGCTATGGCTACACCTTC.

This clone has only a few counts. V and J are TRBV28 and TRBJ1-6, with TRBD1 matching 7 bases. Per germline, CDR1 MDHEN and CDR2 SYDVKM. V trimming: 6 bases; J trimming: 10 bases; junction bases outside the gene matches: 9. This CDR3 is 14 amino acids long. The chain's CDR3 is CASRSTGDYSPLHF. CDR3 nucleotide sequence: TGTGCCAGCAGATCTACAGGGGATTACTCACCCCTCCACTTT.

This chain uses TRBV19 with TRBJ2-1; 8 positions match TRBD2. V lost 2 bases to trimming and J lost 4 bases; unmatched junction nucleotides: 4. Per germline, CDR1 LNHDA and CDR2 SQIVND (reference sequence). This CDR3 has 15 residues. CDR3 DNA sequence: TGTGCCAGTAGTATATTGCGGGGGGCTTACAATGAGCAGTTCTTC. Its protein product is CASSILRGAYNEQFF.

The chain recombines TRBV5-1 with TRBJ1-4; tentative D call: TRBD1 (6 bases). This CDR3 comprises 14 residues. Deletions cut 4 bases from V and 8 bases from J, with 15 bases between. CDR1 and CDR2 from the germline V gene are SGHRS and YFSETQ. The CDR3 loop is CASSVGDRNEKLFF. CDR3 nucleotide sequence: TGCGCCAGCAGCGTAGGCGACAGGAACGAAAAACTGTTTTTT. The whole variable domain, filled in from reference TRBV5-1 and TRBJ1-4, reads KAGVTQTPRYLIKTRGQQVTLSCSPISGHRSVSWYQQTPGQGLQFLFEYFSETQRNKGNFPGRFSGRQFSNSRSEMNVSTLELGDSALYLCASSVGDRNEKLFFGSGTQLSVL.

The chain links TRBV2 to TRBJ2-1; 8 bases fit TRBD2. CDR1 is SNHLY and CDR2 is FYNNEI in the germline V gene. This CDR3 has 16 amino acids. Germline trimming cut 6 bases from V and 6 bases from J; bases unmatched to any gene: 13. CDR3 DNA sequence: TGTGCCAGCAGCAATCTAGGGCGGGAGGCCGGCAATGAGCAGTTCTTC. Translation gives CASSNLGREAGNEQFF. The full variable domain, its missing parts supplied by reference TRBV2 and TRBJ2-1, is EPEVTQTPSHQVTQMGQEVILRCVPISNHLYFYWYRQILGQKVEFLVSFYNNEISEKSEIFDDQFSVERPDGSNFTLKIRSTKLEDSAMYFCASSNLGREAGNEQFFGPGTRLTVL.